This T cell receptor (beta chain) appears in the sequencing data of a study of T cell repertoires in cytomegalovirus infection. About the research overall: In public TCR beta signatures, there were indications of both CMV infection and matching HLA type.

TCRdb called the reads again in MiXCR, with one record for every CDR3 protein. The sample has about 920,000 distinct CDR3 sequences, 31% seen once. Germline V gives CDR1 SGHDT, CDR2 YYEEEE. This CDR3 contains 15 residues. V gave up 2 bases and J gave up 6 bases, with 17 bases separating them. About this clonotype itself: Its antigen is still unknown.

Study observations and caveats: HLA-C-restricted, CMV-specific TCR beta clonotypes were dominant ex vivo.

The TCR was taken from a human donor in good health (CMV status not recorded). Some clones in this sample may be carry-over from other donors' samples. The sequenced sample was cultured CD8+ T cells from PBMCs, obtained from culture after CMV antigen stimulation. V and J are TRBV5-6 and TRBJ1-2; maybe TRBD1 (5 bases). DNA of the CDR3: TGTGCCAGCAGCTTCCGGGACTCTCAAATCCATGGCTACACCTTC. It encodes CASSFRDSQIHGYTF.